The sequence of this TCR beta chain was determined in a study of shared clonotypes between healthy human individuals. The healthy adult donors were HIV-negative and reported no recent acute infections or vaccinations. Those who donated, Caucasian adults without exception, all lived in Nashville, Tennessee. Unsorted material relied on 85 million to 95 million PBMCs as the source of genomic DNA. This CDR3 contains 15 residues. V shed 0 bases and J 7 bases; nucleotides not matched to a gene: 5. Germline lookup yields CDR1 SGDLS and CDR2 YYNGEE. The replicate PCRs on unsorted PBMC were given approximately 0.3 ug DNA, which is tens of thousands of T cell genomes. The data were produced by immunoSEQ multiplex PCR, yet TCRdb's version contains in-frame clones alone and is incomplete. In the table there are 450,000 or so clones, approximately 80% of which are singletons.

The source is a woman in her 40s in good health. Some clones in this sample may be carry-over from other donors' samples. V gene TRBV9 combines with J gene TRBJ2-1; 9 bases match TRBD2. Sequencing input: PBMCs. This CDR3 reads CASSVEGLAHNEQFF. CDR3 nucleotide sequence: TGTGCCAGCAGCGTAGAAGGACTAGCGCATAATGAGCAGTTCTTC.